A single sample gave rise to the 28 T cell receptor beta chains below, sequenced in a study of type 1 regulatory T cells. These receptors have no known antigen. TCRdb reprocessed the reads with MiXCR, giving one entry per CDR3 protein. Of about 62,000 distinct CDR3 sequences listed, less than 65% are singletons. Sample: cultured non-Tr1 T cells, either the whole culture or a sorted T cell fraction (not recorded which). The receptors were gathered from a human donor in good health.

The chain links TRBV21-1 to TRBJ1-2; the D call of TRBD1 is as the table states it, not checked on the DNA. TRBV21-1 is a listed pseudogene. The CDR3 extends over 15 amino acids. This chain's CDR3 is CASSNSGGRFYGYTF. In DNA form, the CDR3 reads TGTGCCAGCAGCAATTCGGGGGGGCGGTTCTATGGCTACACCTTC.

This clonotype was seen just once. This rearrangement joins TRBV12-5 to TRBJ1-3; tentatively, D is TRBD1 (5 bases). Trimming pared 6 bases from V and 4 bases from J, leaving 10 bases between. This CDR3 is 13 amino acids long. From germline, CDR1 is LGHNT and CDR2 FRNRAP. CDR3 protein: CASGTGSGNTIYF. CDR3 in DNA: TGTGCTAGTGGAACAGGTTCGGGAAACACCATATATTTT.

This clonotype has just a few counts. The rearrangement joins TRBV6-1 to TRBJ2-7; D remains unclear. The V end lost 5 bases, the J end lost 1 base, and 9 bases lay between the germline ends. The CDR3 runs to 13 residues. Germline V CDR1 and CDR2: MNHNS, SASEGT. This CDR3 reads CASSLEVSYEQYF. The CDR3, as DNA: TGTGCCAGCAGTTTAGAAGTTTCCTACGAGCAGTACTTC.

The rearrangement joins TRBV5-1 to TRBJ2-1; D possibly corresponds to TRBD2 (5 bases). This CDR3 comprises 14 residues. Germline CDR1 reads SGHRS; CDR2 reads YFSETQ. Trimming shortened V by 4 bases and J by 4 bases, and 12 bases separated the two germline ends. The CDR3 loop is CASSPGEVYNEQFF. The CDR3 bases are TGCGCCAGCAGCCCCGGGGAAGTTTACAATGAGCAGTTCTTC. Full variable domain (remainder filled in from reference TRBV5-1 and TRBJ2-1): KAGVTQTPRYLIKTRGQQVTLSCSPISGHRSVSWYQQTPGQGLQFLFEYFSETQRNKGNFPGRFSGRQFSNSRSEMNVSTLELGDSALYLCASSPGEVYNEQFFGPGTRLTVL.

The chain has TRBV15 and TRBJ2-1, with 12 bases identical to TRBD2. After removal of 0 bases from V and 4 bases from J, the junction contained 13 bases not matched to a gene. Looked up from germline, CDR1 is LNHNV and CDR2 is YYDKDF (reference sequence). This CDR3 has 20 amino acids. CDR3 residues: CATSRDRGLAGGPGYNEQFF. The CDR3 DNA reads as TGTGCCACCAGCAGAGATAGGGGGCTAGCGGGAGGGCCGGGTTACAATGAGCAGTTCTTC.

J is TRBJ2-6 and V is TRBV5-1; 9 bases fit TRBD1. Germline V lookup: CDR1 SGHRS, CDR2 YFSETQ. The CDR3 sequence is 16 residues long. Trimming at V came to 3 bases and at J to 4 bases, leaving 5 bases not matched to a gene. CDR3: CASSSQGAVGANVLTF. CDR3 nucleotides: TGCGCCAGCAGCTCACAGGGGGCGGTCGGGGCCAACGTCCTGACTTTC.

V usage is TRBV27 and J usage is TRBJ2-2; 7 nucleotides match TRBD2. Germline trimming cut 5 bases from V and 4 bases from J; bases unmatched to any gene: 7. This CDR3 is built from 15 residues. CDR1 and CDR2 (germline): MNHEY, SMNVEV (reference sequence). The CDR3 region has the DNA TGTGCCAGCAGTCCCGCGGGAGCGGGCACCGGGGAGCTGTTTTTT. Residues: CASSPAGAGTGELFF.

In its sample, this clonotype was seen a few times. The chain uses TRBV5-1 and TRBJ2-2; D uncertain. Germline CDR1 reads SGHRS; CDR2 reads YFSETQ. The V end lost 5 bases, the J end lost 0 bases, and 8 bases lay between the germline ends. This CDR3 is built from 14 residues. In DNA, the CDR3 is TGCGCCAGCAGGGTCCAACCGAACACCGGGGAGCTGTTTTTT. Its translation: CASRVQPNTGELFF.

This chain uses TRBV20-1 with TRBJ2-5; 12 nucleotides match TRBD2. V gave up 6 bases and J gave up 4 bases; unmatched junction bases: 6. Per germline, CDR1 DFQATT and CDR2 SNEGSKA (reference sequence). The CDR3 sequence is 14 residues long. In DNA, the CDR3 is TGCAGTGCCGAACGACTAGCGGGAGTAGAGACCCAGTACTTC. Amino acid sequence: CSAERLAGVETQYF.

The rearrangement links TRBV7-7 to TRBJ2-7, with D possibly being TRBD1 (7 bases). The V gene's germline CDR1 is SSHAT and CDR2 FNYEAQ (reference sequence). V shed 5 bases and J shed 6 bases, with 14 bases lying between them. The CDR3 loop spans 13 amino acids. CDR3 DNA: TGTGCCAGCAGCGTTTCAGGGGGAGGCGAGCAGTACTTC. This sequence encodes CASSVSGGGEQYF.

This clonotype was picked up a small number of times. The chain links TRBV29-1 to TRBJ2-5, with D perhaps TRBD2 (6 bases). Between the trimmed V and J ends, which lost 8 bases and 5 bases, there was a span of 12 bases. This CDR3 region has 11 residues. Germline loops: CDR1 SQVTM, CDR2 ANQGSEA. The DNA for the CDR3 is TGCAGCCTAAGACTAGGCGAGACCCAGTACTTC. Amino acids: CSLRLGETQYF.

This chain joins TRBV7-9 and TRBJ2-3; TRBD1 matches at 7 bases. Germline assignment: CDR1 SEHNR and CDR2 FQNEAQ (reference sequence). Trimming cost V 4 bases and J 0 bases; bases outside gene matches: 13. CDR3 length: 18 residues. The CDR3 region has the DNA TGTGCCAGCAGCTCTCGGGTTGCCCGGGACAGAAGCACAGATACGCAGTATTTT. This encodes CASSSRVARDRSTDTQYF. The full variable domain, rest sourced from reference TRBV7-9 and TRBJ2-3, is DTGVSQNPRHKITKRGQNVTFRCDPISEHNRLYWYRQTLGQGPEFLTYFQNEAQLEKSRLLSDRFSAERPKGSFSTLEIQRTEQGDSAMYLCASSSRVARDRSTDTQYFGPGTRLTVL.

This rearrangement joins TRBV7-2 to TRBJ2-1, with no clear D. The CDR3 covers 15 residues. Trimming stripped 1 base from V and 0 bases from J, with 7 bases between. The germline V gene encodes CDR1 SGHTA and CDR2 FQGNSA. The CDR3 nucleotides are TGTGCCAGCAGCTTAGGCTACCCCTCCTACAATGAGCAGTTCTTC. It translates to CASSLGYPSYNEQFF.

This clonotype was seen more than once but under ten times. The rearrangement joins TRBV20-1 to TRBJ1-3; 7 bases line up with TRBD1. Unmatched junction bases numbered 4, after V lost 5 bases and J lost 0 bases. The germline gives CDR1 DFQATT, CDR2 SNEGSKA (reference sequence). The CDR3 is 14 amino acids. The CDR3 loop reads CSAEGQRSGNTIYF. The CDR3 DNA is TGCAGTGCTGAGGGACAGCGCTCTGGAAACACCATATATTTT.

This clonotype was seen more than once but under ten times. The rearrangement uses TRBV20-1 and TRBJ2-7; D is possibly TRBD1 or TRBD2 (6 bases each). The CDR3 extends over 15 amino acids. The ends were cut back, 5 bases at V and 2 bases at J, with 19 bases in the middle. Per the germline V gene, CDR1 is DFQATT and CDR2 is SNEGSKA (reference sequence). CDR3 in DNA: TGCAGTGCTGGGGGAATAACAGGGAGGCCCTACGAGCAGTACTTC. This translates into CSAGGITGRPYEQYF.

This clonotype occurred a few times. The CDR3 here is CASSGTSGYQETQYF. CDR3 DNA: TGTGCCAGCTCAGGGACTAGCGGATACCAAGAGACCCAGTACTTC. The chain couples TRBV18 to TRBJ2-5, with 11 bases identical to TRBD2. Looked up from germline, CDR1 is KGHSH and CDR2 is LQKENI. After removal of 5 bases from V and 0 bases from J, the junction contained 2 bases not matched to a gene. The CDR3 contains 15 residues. Filled out from reference TRBV18 and TRBJ2-5, the complete variable domain reads NAGVMQNPRHLVRRRGQEARLRCSPMKGHSHVYWYRQLPEEGLKFMVYLQKENIIDESGMPKERFSAEFPKEGPSILRIQQVVRGDSAAYFCASSGTSGYQETQYFGPGTRLLVL.

V gene TRBV2 combines with J gene TRBJ2-2, with D perhaps matching TRBD1 or TRBD2 (5 bases each). The CDR3 runs 15 residues. Germline V gene lookup returns CDR1 SNHLY and CDR2 FYNNEI. V shed 2 bases and J shed 4 bases, with 11 bases lying between them. CDR3 in amino acids: CASSEQGRVTGELFF. As DNA, the CDR3 is TGTGCCAGCAGTGAACAGGGACGGGTCACCGGGGAGCTGTTTTTT.

In this sample, this clonotype turned up once. This may stem from a read error, because a much larger clone lies one nucleotide away. This rearrangement joins TRBV4-1 to TRBJ2-2; D is possibly TRBD2 (6 bases). The CDR3 covers 16 residues. Looked up from germline, CDR1 is MGHRA and CDR2 is YSYEKL. The CDR3 nucleotides read TGCGCCAGCAGCCAATCAGAGGCCCCGAACACCGGGGGGCTGTTTTTT. It yields the protein CASSQSEAPNTGGLFF.

V usage is TRBV5-6 and J usage is TRBJ1-6, with 10 bases identical to TRBD1. The CDR3 runs to 16 residues. Germline V gene data show CDR1 as SGHDT and CDR2 as YYEEEE. Trimming at V came to 4 bases and at J to 10 bases, leaving 11 bases not matched to a gene. CDR3 region: CASSVAGTGVRSPLHF. The CDR3 DNA sequence: TGTGCCAGCAGCGTCGCCGGGACAGGGGTTCGGTCACCCCTCCACTTT.

A few counts support this clonotype. The V call is TRBV7-6, the J call TRBJ2-1, with D hard to call. The CDR3 runs to 13 residues. Germline CDR1 is SGHVS and CDR2 is FNYEAQ. V lost 4 bases to trimming and J lost 4 bases, with 8 bases between them. CDR3 amino acids: CASSSGLYNEQFF. The DNA for the CDR3 is TGTGCCAGCAGCTCTGGGTTATACAATGAGCAGTTCTTC.

The chain employs TRBV5-1 and TRBJ2-1, with 7 bases matching TRBD2. The CDR3 has 15 amino acids. Trimming took 0 bases from V and 4 from J; bases not matched to a gene: 4. CDR1 is SGHRS, CDR2 YFSETQ, per germline. The CDR3 DNA reads TGCGCCAGCAGCTTGGCAGCGGGGCTATACAATGAGCAGTTCTTC. Protein: CASSLAAGLYNEQFF.

Concerning this clonotype: The junction shows a germline mismatch at one end, possibly a read error. The rearrangement links TRBV5-4 to TRBJ2-5; D may be TRBD1 (8 bases). From germline, CDR1 is SGHNT and CDR2 YYREEE (reference sequence). The length of the CDR3 is 14 residues. The DNA of the CDR3 is TGTGTCAGCAGCTTAGGACAGGGAGGGGAGACCCAGTACTTC. Translation: CVSSLGQGGETQYF. Drawing the rest from reference TRBV5-4 and TRBJ2-5, the complete variable domain is ETGVTQSPTHLIKTRGQQVTLRCSSQSGHNTVSWYQQALGQGPQFIFQYYREEENGRGNFPPRFSGLQFPNYSSELNVNALELDDSALYLCVSSLGQGGETQYFGPGTRLLVL.

The chain joins TRBV7-8 to TRBJ2-4; maybe TRBD2 (5 bases). V shed 5 bases and J shed 8 bases, with 16 bases lying between them. Germline V gives CDR1 SGHVS, CDR2 FQNEAQ. The length of the CDR3 is 14 residues. CDR3 coding DNA: TGTGCCAGCAGCCGAAGCGGAGAACGGGACATTCAGTACTTC. Amino acids: CASSRSGERDIQYF.

The chain is built from TRBV20-1 and TRBJ2-5; D is possibly TRBD1 (5 bases). The V and J ends lost 0 bases and 5 bases respectively, with 13 bases between them. The CDR3 extends over 14 amino acids. CDR1 is DFQATT and CDR2 is SNEGSKA in the germline V gene (reference sequence). Here the CDR3 reads CSARDQGLGETQYF. The CDR3 DNA sequence: TGCAGTGCTAGAGATCAGGGTCTAGGGGAGACCCAGTACTTC.

This clonotype was counted once. The chain couples TRBV4-3 to TRBJ2-1, with TRBD2 identical over 12 bases. V lost 0 bases, J lost 4 bases, and 4 bases stayed unmatched. The CDR3 runs to 17 residues. CDR1 is LGHNA and CDR2 is YSLEER in the germline V gene. The DNA for the CDR3 is TGCGCCAGCAGCCAAGATAGCGGACTAGCGGGGTACAATGAGCAGTTCTTC. Encoded protein: CASSQDSGLAGYNEQFF.

This clonotype was counted once. V usage is TRBV18 and J usage is TRBJ2-2, with TRBD1 matching over 7 bases. Germline V lookup: CDR1 KGHSH, CDR2 LQKENI. V shed 2 bases, J shed 2 bases, and the junction held 2 bases outside the gene matches. CDR3 length: 15 amino acids. The CDR3 DNA reads as TGTGCCAGCTCACCAGACAGGGCCAACACCGGGGAGCTGTTTTTT. This sequence encodes CASSPDRANTGELFF.

The V and J genes are TRBV18 and TRBJ1-5; D uncertain. The CDR3 has 14 residues. Trimming removed 1 base at V and 0 bases at J, with 4 bases between. Germline V gives CDR1 KGHSH, CDR2 LQKENI. The CDR3 nucleotides read TGTGCCAGCTCACCACAAAATAGCAATCAGCCCCAGCATTTT. It yields the protein CASSPQNSNQPQHF.

V gene TRBV5-1 combines with J gene TRBJ1-6; D might be TRBD1 (5 bases). The germline V gene encodes CDR1 SGHRS and CDR2 YFSETQ. V dropped 4 bases and J dropped 9 bases, with 14 bases sitting between them. The CDR3 totals 14 residues. CDR3: CASSLGQGISPLHF. The CDR3 DNA reads as TGCGCCAGCAGCCTGGGTCAGGGAATTTCACCCCTCCACTTT.